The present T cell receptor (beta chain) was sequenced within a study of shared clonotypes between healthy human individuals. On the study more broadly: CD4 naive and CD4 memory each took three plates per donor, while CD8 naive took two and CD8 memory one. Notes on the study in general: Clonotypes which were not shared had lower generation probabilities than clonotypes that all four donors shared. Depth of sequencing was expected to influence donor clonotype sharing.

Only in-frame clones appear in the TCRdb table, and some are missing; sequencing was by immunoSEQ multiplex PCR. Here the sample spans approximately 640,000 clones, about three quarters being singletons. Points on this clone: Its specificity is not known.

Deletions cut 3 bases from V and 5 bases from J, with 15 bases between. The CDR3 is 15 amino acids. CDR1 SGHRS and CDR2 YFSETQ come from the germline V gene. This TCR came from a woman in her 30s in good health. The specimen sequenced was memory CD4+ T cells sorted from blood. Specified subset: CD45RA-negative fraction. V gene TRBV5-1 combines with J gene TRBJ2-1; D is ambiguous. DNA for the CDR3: TGCGCCAGCAGCTCAATGATCCAGGCAAACAATGAGCAGTTCTTC. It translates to CASSSMIQANNEQFF.